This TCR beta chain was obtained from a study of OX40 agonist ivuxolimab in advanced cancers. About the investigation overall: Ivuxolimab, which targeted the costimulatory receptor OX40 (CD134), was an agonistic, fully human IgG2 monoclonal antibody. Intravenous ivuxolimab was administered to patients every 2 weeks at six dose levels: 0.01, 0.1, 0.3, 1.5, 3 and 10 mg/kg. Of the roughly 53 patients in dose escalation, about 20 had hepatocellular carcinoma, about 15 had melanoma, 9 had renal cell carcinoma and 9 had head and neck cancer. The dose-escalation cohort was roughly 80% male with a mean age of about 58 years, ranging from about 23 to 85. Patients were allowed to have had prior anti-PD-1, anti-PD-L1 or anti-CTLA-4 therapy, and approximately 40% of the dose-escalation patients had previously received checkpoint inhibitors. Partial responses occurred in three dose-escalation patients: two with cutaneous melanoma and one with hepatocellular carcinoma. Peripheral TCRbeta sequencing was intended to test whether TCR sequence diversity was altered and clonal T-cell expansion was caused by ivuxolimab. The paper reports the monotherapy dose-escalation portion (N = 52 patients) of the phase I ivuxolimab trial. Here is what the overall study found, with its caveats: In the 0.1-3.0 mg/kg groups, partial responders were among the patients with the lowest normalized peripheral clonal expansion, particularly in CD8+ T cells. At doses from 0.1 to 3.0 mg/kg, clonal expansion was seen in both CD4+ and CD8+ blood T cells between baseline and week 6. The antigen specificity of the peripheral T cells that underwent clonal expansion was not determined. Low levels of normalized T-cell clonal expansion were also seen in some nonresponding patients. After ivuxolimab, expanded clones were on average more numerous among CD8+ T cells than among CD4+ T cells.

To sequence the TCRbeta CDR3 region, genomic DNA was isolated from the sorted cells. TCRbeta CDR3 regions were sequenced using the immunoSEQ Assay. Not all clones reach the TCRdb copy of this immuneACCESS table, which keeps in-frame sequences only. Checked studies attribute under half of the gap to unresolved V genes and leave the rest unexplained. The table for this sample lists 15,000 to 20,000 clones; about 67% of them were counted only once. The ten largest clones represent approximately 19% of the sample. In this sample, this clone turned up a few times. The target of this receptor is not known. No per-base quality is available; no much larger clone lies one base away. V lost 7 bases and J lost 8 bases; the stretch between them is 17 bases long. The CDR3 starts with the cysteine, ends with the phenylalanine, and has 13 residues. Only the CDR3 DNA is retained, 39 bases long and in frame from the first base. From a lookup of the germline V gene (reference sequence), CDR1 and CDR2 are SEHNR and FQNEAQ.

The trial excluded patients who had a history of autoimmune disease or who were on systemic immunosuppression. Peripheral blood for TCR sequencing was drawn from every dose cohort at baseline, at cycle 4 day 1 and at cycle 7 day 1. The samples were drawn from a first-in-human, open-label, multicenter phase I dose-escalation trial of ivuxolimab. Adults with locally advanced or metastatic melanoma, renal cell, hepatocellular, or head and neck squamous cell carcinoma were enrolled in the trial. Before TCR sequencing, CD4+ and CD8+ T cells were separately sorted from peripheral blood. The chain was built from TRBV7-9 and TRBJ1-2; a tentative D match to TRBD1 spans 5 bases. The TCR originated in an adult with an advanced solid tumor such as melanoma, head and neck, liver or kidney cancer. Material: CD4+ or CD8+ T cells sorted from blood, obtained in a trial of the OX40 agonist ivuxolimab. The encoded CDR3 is CASNFLQRDGYTF. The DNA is TGTGCCAGCAACTTTCTACAGCGGGACGGCTACACCTTC. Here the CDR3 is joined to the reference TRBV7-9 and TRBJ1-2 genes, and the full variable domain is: DTGVSQNPRHKITKRGQNVTFRCDPISEHNRLYWYRQTLGQGPEFLTYFQNEAQLEKSRLLSDRFSAERPKGSFSTLEIQRTEQGDSAMYLCASNFLQRDGYTFGSGTRLTVV.